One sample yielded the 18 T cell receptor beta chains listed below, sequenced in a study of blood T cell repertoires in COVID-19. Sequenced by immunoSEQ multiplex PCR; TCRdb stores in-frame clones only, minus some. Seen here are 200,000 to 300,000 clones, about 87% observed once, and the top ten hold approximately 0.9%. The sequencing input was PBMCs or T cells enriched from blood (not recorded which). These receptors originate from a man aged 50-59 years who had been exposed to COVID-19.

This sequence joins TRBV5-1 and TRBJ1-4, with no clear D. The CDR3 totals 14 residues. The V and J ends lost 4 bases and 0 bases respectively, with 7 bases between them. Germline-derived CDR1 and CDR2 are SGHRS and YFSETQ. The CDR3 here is CASSRGATNEKLFF. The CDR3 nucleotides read TGCGCCAGCAGCCGCGGAGCAACTAATGAAAAACTGTTTTTT.

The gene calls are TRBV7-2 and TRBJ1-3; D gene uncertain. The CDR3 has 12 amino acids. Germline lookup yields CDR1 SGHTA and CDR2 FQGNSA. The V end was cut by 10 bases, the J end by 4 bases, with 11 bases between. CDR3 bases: TGTGCCACGCGAACCCCAGGAAACACCATATATTTT. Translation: CATRTPGNTIYF.

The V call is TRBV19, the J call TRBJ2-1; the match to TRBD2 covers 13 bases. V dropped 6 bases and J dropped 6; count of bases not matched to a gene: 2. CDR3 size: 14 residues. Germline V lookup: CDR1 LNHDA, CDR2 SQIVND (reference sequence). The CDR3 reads CASRRTSGSNEQFF. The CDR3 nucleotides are TGTGCCAGTAGGCGGACTAGCGGGAGCAATGAGCAGTTCTTC.

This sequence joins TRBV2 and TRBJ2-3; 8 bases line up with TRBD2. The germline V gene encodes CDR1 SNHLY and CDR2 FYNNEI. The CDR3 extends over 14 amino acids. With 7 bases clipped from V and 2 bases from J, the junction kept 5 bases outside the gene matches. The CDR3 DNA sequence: TGTGCCAGCAATCGGGGGGGCACCACAGATACGCAGTATTTT. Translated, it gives CASNRGGTTDTQYF.

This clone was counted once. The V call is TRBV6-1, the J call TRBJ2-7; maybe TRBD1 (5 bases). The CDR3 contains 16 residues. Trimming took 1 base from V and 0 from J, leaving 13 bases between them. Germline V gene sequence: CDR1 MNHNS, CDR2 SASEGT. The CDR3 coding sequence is TGTGCCAGCAGTGAAGTTAAGGGGTTTGGCTCCTACGAGCAGTACGTC. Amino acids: CASSEVKGFGSYEQYV.

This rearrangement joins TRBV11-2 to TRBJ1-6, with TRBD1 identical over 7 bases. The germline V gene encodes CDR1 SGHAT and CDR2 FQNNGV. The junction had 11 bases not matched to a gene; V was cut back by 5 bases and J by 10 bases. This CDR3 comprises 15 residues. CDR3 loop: CASSPLTGNRSPLHF. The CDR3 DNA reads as TGTGCCAGCAGCCCTTTGACAGGGAATAGATCACCCCTCCACTTT.

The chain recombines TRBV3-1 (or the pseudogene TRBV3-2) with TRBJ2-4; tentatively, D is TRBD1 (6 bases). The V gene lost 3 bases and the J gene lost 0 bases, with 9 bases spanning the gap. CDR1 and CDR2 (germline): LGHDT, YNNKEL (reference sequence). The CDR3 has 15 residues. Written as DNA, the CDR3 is TGTGCCAGCAGCCACGGACAGCTAGCCAAAAACATTCAGTACTTC. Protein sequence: CASSHGQLAKNIQYF.

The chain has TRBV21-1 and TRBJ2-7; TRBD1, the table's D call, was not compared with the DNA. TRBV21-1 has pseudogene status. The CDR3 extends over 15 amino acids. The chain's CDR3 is CASSRSGTASWEQYV. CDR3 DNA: TGTGCCAGCAGCCGCTCCGGGACAGCGAGTTGGGAGCAGTACGTC.

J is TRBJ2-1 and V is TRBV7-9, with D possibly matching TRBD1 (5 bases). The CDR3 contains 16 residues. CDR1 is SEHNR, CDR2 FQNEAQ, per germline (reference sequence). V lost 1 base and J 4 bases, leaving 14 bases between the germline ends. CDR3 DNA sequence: TGTGCCAGCAGCTTAGTTGGGGCTGTGGGTTACAATGAGCAGTTCTTC. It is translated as CASSLVGAVGYNEQFF.

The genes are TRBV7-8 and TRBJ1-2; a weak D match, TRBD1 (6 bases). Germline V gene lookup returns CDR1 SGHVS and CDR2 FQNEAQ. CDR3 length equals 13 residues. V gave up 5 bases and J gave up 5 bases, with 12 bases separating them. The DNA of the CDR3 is TGTGCCAGCAGCGAAGGGACAAGATATGGCTACACCTTC. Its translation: CASSEGTRYGYTF.

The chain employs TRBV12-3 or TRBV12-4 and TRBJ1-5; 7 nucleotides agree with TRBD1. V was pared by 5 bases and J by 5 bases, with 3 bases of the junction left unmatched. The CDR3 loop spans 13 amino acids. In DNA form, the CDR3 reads TGTGCCAGCAGTCAAACAGGGGATCAGCCCCAGCATTTT. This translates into CASSQTGDQPQHF.

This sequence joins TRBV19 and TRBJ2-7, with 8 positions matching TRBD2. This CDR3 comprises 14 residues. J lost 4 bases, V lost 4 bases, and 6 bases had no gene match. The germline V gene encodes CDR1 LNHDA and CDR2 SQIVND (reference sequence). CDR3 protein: CASSTGRGGYEQYF. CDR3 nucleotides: TGTGCCAGTAGTACCGGACGGGGGGGGTACGAGCAGTACTTC.

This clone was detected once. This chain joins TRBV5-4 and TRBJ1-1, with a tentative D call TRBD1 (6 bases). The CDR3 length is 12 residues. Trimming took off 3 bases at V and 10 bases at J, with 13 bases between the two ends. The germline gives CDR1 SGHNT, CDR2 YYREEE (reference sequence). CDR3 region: CASSSDRPGAFF. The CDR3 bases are TGTGCCAGCAGCTCCGACAGGCCGGGAGCTTTCTTT.

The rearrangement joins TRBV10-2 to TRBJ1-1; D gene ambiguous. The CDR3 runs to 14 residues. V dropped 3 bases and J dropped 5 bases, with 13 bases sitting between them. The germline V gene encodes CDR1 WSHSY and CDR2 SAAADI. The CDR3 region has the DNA TGCGCCAGCAGTGAACGGGGTTTGGGGACTGAAGCTTTCTTT. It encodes CASSERGLGTEAFF.

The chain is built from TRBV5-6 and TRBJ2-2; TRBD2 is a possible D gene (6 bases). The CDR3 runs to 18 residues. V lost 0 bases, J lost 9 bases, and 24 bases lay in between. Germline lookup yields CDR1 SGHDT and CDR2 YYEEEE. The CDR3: CASSLGARGSDSNRELFF. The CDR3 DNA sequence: TGTGCCAGCAGCTTGGGGGCCCGGGGGAGCGATTCTAATCGGGAGCTGTTTTTT.

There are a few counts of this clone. CDR3 in amino acids: CASRTGRTEAFF. The CDR3 DNA sequence: TGCGCCAGCCGGACAGGGAGGACTGAAGCTTTCTTT. The chain combines TRBV5-1 with TRBJ1-1, with 8 positions matching TRBD1. Germline loops: CDR1 SGHRS, CDR2 YFSETQ. V shed 7 bases, J shed 5 bases, and the junction held 4 bases outside the gene matches. The CDR3 contains 12 residues.

CDR3 nucleotide sequence: TGTGCCAGCAGTTTAATGTTTGGAGATACTAGCACAGATACGCAGTATTTT. It codes for CASSLMFGDTSTDTQYF. J is TRBJ2-3 and V is TRBV27; no reliable D call. Germline loops: CDR1 MNHEY, CDR2 SMNVEV (reference sequence). This CDR3 comprises 17 residues. Trimming took off 2 bases at V and 0 bases at J, with 15 bases between the two ends.

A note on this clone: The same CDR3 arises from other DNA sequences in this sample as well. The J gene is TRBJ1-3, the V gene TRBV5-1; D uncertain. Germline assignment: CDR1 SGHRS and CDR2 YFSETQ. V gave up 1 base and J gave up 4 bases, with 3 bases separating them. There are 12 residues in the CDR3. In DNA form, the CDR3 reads TGCGCCAGCAGCTTGCCAGGAAACACCATATATTTT. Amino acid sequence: CASSLPGNTIYF.